The 21 T cell receptor beta chains presented below share a single source sample, sequenced in a study of blood T cells in healthy people across ages. PCR was performed a second time for 7 to 11 cycles using a sample-barcoded 5' primer and a J-beta primer mix. TCRdb re-derived calls from the 5' RACE reads in MiXCR, one entry per CDR3 protein. The repertoire consists of about 1.1 million distinct CDR3 sequences, with more than 30% occurring once and the leading ten covering around 13%. Material: blood. These receptors were taken from a man aged 18 to 29 in good health.

The V call is TRBV20-1, the J call TRBJ2-1; weak D call: TRBD2 (6 bases). V was clipped by 7 bases and J by 6 bases, with 22 bases between them. This CDR3 comprises 15 residues. Germline-derived CDR1 and CDR2 are DFQATT and SNEGSKA (reference sequence). In DNA, the CDR3 is TGCAGTGTCACCCTGGGTAGCGGCAACCTCAATGAGCAGTTCTTC. Translating it yields CSVTLGSGNLNEQFF.

This clonotype showed up just once. V gene TRBV9 combines with J gene TRBJ1-1; D unclear. The CDR3 runs 15 residues. Germline V gene lookup returns CDR1 SGDLS and CDR2 YYNGEE. V lost 0 bases, J lost 0 bases, and 9 bases lay in between. The CDR3 sequence: CASSVDSRMNTEAFF. DNA for the CDR3: TGTGCCAGCAGCGTAGACAGCCGCATGAACACTGAAGCTTTCTTT.

In this sample, this clonotype turned up once. V and J are TRBV4-1 and TRBJ2-3, with 11 bases matching TRBD2. CDR1 is MGHRA and CDR2 is YSYEKL in the germline V gene. V was clipped by 10 bases and J by 3 bases; unmatched bases: 12. CDR3 length: 16 residues. The CDR3 protein is CANTIKLAGETDTQYF. The CDR3 DNA reads as TGCGCCAACACAATCAAACTAGCGGGGGAGACAGATACGCAGTATTTT.

This clonotype was found a few times. The V gene is TRBV9, the J gene TRBJ2-3; D is uncertain. The CDR3 extends over 16 amino acids. CDR1 and CDR2 from the germline V gene are SGDLS and YYNGEE. V lost 0 bases and J lost 0, with 11 bases in between. CDR3 loop: CASSVGRGASTDTQYF. The CDR3 bases are TGTGCCAGCAGCGTAGGTAGAGGAGCTAGCACAGATACGCAGTATTTT.

This clonotype was detected a few times. V is TRBV2 and J is TRBJ2-4; possible D gene TRBD2, 5 bases. V lost 1 base and J 14 bases, leaving 12 bases between the germline ends. Germline V gene lookup returns CDR1 SNHLY and CDR2 FYNNEI. This CDR3 spans 12 amino acids. CDR3 bases: TGTGCCAGCAGTGAAGAAGGAGGACGGAAGTACTTC. It translates to CASSEEGGRKYF.

The V call is TRBV6-2 or TRBV6-3, the J call TRBJ1-1; D gene uncertain. Germline-derived CDR1 and CDR2 are MNHEY and SVGEGT. The CDR3 is 16 amino acids. V was trimmed by 0 bases and J by 1 base, leaving 12 bases between them. CDR3 sequence: CASSYSGSAENTEAFF. CDR3 bases: TGTGCCAGCAGTTACTCAGGGTCGGCGGAGAACACTGAAGCTTTCTTT.

This clonotype was seen a few times. The J gene is TRBJ1-4, the V gene TRBV20-1, with a possible D match to TRBD1 (5 bases). Germline V gives CDR1 DFQATT, CDR2 SNEGSKA (reference sequence). Trimming removed 6 bases at V and 7 bases at J, with 18 bases between. The CDR3 runs 14 residues. The CDR3 loop reads CSASSVPGGEKLFF. In DNA, the CDR3 is TGCAGTGCGTCTAGCGTGCCGGGGGGTGAAAAACTGTTTTTT.

Regarding this clonotype: One end of the junction varies from germline; a read error may be responsible. V and J are TRBV12-3 or TRBV12-4 and TRBJ1-2; D is unclear. The CDR3 extends over 12 amino acids. CDR3 bases: TGTGTCAGCAGTTCTCGCATAGGCGGCTACACCTTC. This encodes CVSSSRIGGYTF.

This chain connects TRBV6-2 or TRBV6-3 to TRBJ2-7, with 8 bases identical to TRBD1. This CDR3 has 15 residues. In germline, CDR1 is MNHEY, CDR2 SVGEGT. V shed 5 bases, J shed 2 bases, and the junction held 8 bases outside the gene matches. The CDR3 nucleotides are TGTGCCAGCAGTGGTGGGACAGGCGCGACCTACGAGCAGTACTTC. Translation: CASSGGTGATYEQYF.

The chain combines TRBV12-3 or TRBV12-4 with TRBJ2-5; D is ambiguous. This CDR3 contains 14 residues. V lost 1 base and J 5 bases, leaving 11 bases between the germline ends. The CDR3 region is CASSLGWGRETQYF. In DNA form, the CDR3 reads TGTGCCAGCAGTTTAGGGTGGGGTAGGGAGACCCAGTACTTC.

For the CDR3, the DNA is TGTGCCAGCATCCGGAATCCGGACTGCACAGATACGCAGTATTTT. It codes for CASIRNPDCTDTQYF. This chain connects TRBV7-2 to TRBJ2-3; perhaps TRBD2 as D (5 bases). The CDR3 consists of 15 residues. V lost 7 bases, J lost 1 base, and 15 bases lay in between. The germline gives CDR1 SGHTA, CDR2 FQGNSA.

This clonotype was counted between two and nine times. This sequence joins TRBV7-2 and TRBJ1-5; TRBD1 might be the D (5 bases). Between the trimmed V and J ends, which lost 5 bases and 0 bases, there was a span of 17 bases. CDR3 length: 17 amino acids. The germline V gene encodes CDR1 SGHTA and CDR2 FQGNSA. The CDR3 here is CASSLDWGSNSNQPQHF. Written as DNA, the CDR3 is TGTGCCAGCAGCCTAGATTGGGGCTCCAATAGCAATCAGCCCCAGCATTTT.

This clonotype was seen ten or more times. The chain is built from TRBV25-1 and TRBJ1-2, with D possibly TRBD1 on 5 matching bases. This CDR3 is 12 amino acids long. Germline V gene data show CDR1 as MGHDK and CDR2 as SYGVNS. Trimming shortened V by 6 bases and J by 4 bases, and 9 bases separated the two germline ends. In DNA form, the CDR3 reads TGTGCCAGCAGCGGGGGGAGCTATGGCTACACCTTC. The encoded protein is CASSGGSYGYTF.

This clonotype was seen at least ten times. The rearrangement uses TRBV7-6 and TRBJ2-7; D assignment may be TRBD1 or TRBD2 (5 bases each). V lost 1 base to trimming and J lost 3 bases, with 13 bases between them. Per germline, CDR1 SGHVS and CDR2 FNYEAQ. This CDR3 contains 15 residues. CDR3 protein: CASSLESAGSYEQYF. DNA for the CDR3: TGTGCCAGCAGCTTAGAGTCGGCAGGGAGCTACGAGCAGTACTTC.

This chain connects TRBV6-6 to TRBJ2-3; the D is unclear. The CDR3 contains 12 residues. Per germline, CDR1 MNHNY and CDR2 SVGAGI (reference sequence). V lost 7 bases and J 6 bases, leaving 11 bases between the germline ends. CDR3 sequence reads: CASTDPGDTQYF. DNA of the CDR3: TGTGCCAGCACCGACCCCGGGGATACGCAGTATTTT.

This clonotype has only a few counts. V usage is TRBV4-1 and J usage is TRBJ1-2, with no clear D. V shed 0 bases and J shed 4 bases, with 9 bases lying between them. This CDR3 region has 14 residues. From germline, CDR1 is MGHRA and CDR2 YSYEKL. The CDR3: CASSQDRRTYGYTF. The CDR3 DNA follows: TGCGCCAGCAGCCAAGATCGGCGGACCTATGGCTACACCTTC.

The CDR3 reads CASSQRRGLGDTEAFF. The CDR3 DNA follows: TGCGCCAGCAGCCAGAGGCGGGGACTGGGGGACACTGAAGCTTTCTTT. The chain links TRBV5-1 to TRBJ1-1; D is possibly TRBD1 (5 bases). The V gene's germline CDR1 is SGHRS and CDR2 YFSETQ. CDR3 length: 16 amino acids. V lost 4 bases to trimming and J lost 3 bases, with 19 bases between them. Full variable domain (remainder filled in from reference TRBV5-1 and TRBJ1-1): KAGVTQTPRYLIKTRGQQVTLSCSPISGHRSVSWYQQTPGQGLQFLFEYFSETQRNKGNFPGRFSGRQFSNSRSEMNVSTLELGDSALYLCASSQRRGLGDTEAFFGQGTRLTVV.

This chain links TRBV6-5 with TRBJ2-5; D unclear. The DNA matches TRBJ2-7 better at its end, which makes the J call doubtful. Germline V gene sequence: CDR1 MNHEY, CDR2 SVGAGI. This CDR3 is built from 14 residues. CDR3 amino acids: CASARSGKTYEQYF. DNA of the CDR3: TGTGCCAGCGCCCGGTCAGGCAAGACCTACGAGCAGTACTTC.

This chain uses TRBV5-6 with TRBJ1-2; D unclear. The V gene's germline CDR1 is SGHDT and CDR2 YYEEEE. The CDR3 loop spans 13 amino acids. The V end was cut by 2 bases, the J end by 7 bases, with 12 bases between. The CDR3 reads CASSLYSVPGYTF. The CDR3 nucleotides read TGTGCCAGCAGCTTATATTCAGTTCCTGGCTACACCTTC.

The chain employs TRBV7-2 and TRBJ1-1; 11 bases align to TRBD1. This CDR3 has 15 amino acids. V shed 5 bases, J shed 3 bases, and the junction held 5 bases outside the gene matches. The germline V gene has CDR1 SGHTA and CDR2 FQGNSA. This chain's CDR3 is CASSQWDRGDTEAFF. The CDR3 bases are TGTGCCAGCAGCCAGTGGGACAGGGGGGACACTGAAGCTTTCTTT.

The V and J genes are TRBV2 and TRBJ1-4, with 8 bases fitting TRBD1. The trim removed 6 bases at V and 3 bases at J, leaving 6 bases unmatched. The germline V gene has CDR1 SNHLY and CDR2 FYNNEI. The CDR3 extends over 15 amino acids. CDR3 DNA: TGTGCCAGCAGGAAGGACAGGGCGGCTAATGAAAAACTGTTTTTT. It is translated as CASRKDRAANEKLFF. The full variable domain, with the rest looked up from reference TRBV2 and TRBJ1-4, is EPEVTQTPSHQVTQMGQEVILRCVPISNHLYFYWYRQILGQKVEFLVSFYNNEISEKSEIFDDQFSVERPDGSNFTLKIRSTKLEDSAMYFCASRKDRAANEKLFFGSGTQLSVL.